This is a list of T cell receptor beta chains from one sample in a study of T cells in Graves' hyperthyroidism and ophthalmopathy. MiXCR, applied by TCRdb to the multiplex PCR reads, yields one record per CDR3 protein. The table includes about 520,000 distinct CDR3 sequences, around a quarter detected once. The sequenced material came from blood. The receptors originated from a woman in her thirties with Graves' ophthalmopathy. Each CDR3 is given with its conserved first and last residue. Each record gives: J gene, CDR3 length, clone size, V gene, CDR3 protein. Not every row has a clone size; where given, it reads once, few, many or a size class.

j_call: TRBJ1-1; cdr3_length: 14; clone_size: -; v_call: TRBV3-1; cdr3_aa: CASSLLGAEQGAFF
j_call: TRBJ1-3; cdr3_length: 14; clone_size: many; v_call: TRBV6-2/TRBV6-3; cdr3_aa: CASMGATSGNTIYF
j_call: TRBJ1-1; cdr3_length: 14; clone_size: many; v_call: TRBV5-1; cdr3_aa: CASSLRQLNTEAFF
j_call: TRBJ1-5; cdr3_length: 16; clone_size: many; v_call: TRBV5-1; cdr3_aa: CASRSAGRRANQPQHF
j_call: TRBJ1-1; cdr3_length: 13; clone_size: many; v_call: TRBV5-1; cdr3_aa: CASSGQENTEAFF
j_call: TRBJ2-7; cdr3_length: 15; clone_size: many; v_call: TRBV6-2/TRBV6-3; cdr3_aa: CASSPDIQGLYEQYF
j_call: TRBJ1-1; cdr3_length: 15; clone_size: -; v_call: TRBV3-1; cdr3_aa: CASSQAGSPNTEAFF
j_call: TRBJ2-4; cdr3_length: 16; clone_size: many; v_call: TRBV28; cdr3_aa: CASSFSGGFAKNIQYF
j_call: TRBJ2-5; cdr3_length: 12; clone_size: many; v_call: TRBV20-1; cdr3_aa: CSVPGQAETQYF
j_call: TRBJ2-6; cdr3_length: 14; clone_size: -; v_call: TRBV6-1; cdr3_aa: CASSQGVGANVLTF
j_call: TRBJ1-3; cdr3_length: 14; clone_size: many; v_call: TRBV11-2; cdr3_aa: CASSQQTGGNTIYF
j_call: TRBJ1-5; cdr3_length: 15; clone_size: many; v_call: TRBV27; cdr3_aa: CATLLQGNSNQPQHF
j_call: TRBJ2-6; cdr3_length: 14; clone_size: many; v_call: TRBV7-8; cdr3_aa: CASSLASGANVLTF
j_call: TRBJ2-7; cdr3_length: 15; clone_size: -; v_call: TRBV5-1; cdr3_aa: CASSLGTGHSYEQYF
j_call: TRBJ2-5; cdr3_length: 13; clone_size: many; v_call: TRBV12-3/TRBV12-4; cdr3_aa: CASSSENQETQYF
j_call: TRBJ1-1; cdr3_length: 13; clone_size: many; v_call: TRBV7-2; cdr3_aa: CASSLGDFTEAFF
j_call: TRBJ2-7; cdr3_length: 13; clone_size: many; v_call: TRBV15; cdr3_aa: CATSRVAGEEQYF
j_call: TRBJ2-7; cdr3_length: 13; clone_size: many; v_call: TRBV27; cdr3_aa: CASSFDRGYEQYF
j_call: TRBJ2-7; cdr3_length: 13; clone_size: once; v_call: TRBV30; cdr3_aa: CAWSYRVLYEQYF
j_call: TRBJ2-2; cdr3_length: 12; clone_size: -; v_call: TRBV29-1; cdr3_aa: CSAVREGGELFF
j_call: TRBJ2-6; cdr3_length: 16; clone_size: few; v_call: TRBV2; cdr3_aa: CASTQDGSSGANVLTF
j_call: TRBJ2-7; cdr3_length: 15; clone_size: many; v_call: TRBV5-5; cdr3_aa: CASSTPGQRSYEQYF
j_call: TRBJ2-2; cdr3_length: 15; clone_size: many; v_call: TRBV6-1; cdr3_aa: CASSEAGANTGELFF
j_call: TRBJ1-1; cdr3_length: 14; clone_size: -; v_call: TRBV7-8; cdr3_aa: CASSKLTGNTEAFF
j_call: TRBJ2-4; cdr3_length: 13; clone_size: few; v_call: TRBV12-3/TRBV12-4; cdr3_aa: CASQGSDKNIKYF
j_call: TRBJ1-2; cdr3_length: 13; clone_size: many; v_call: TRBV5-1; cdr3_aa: CASSLADNYGYTF
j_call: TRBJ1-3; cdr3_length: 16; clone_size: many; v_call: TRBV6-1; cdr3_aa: CASTVTGPSSGNTIYF
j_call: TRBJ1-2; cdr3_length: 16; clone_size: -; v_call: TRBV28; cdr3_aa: CASRLGTGISHYGYTF
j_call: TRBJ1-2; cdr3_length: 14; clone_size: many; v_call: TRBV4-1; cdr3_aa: CASRHAGAEYGYTF
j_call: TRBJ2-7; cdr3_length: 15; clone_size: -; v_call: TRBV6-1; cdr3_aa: CASSEFGAYPGEQYF
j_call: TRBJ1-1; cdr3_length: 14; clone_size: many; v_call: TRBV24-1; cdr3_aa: CATSDGDRNTEAFF
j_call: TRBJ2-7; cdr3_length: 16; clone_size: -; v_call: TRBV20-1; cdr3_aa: CSARDRYTGPGMEQYF
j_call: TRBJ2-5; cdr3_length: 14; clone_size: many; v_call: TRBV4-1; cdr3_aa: CASSRSGDEGTQYF
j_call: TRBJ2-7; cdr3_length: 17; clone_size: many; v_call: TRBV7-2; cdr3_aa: CASSPGRGAIGTYEQYF
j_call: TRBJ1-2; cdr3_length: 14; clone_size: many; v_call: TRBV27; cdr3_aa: CASRLEGRGYGYTF
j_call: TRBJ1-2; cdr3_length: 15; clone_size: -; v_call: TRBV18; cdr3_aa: CASSPPGRTSYGYTF
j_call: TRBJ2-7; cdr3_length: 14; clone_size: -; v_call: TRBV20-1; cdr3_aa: CSARSPTSAYEQYF
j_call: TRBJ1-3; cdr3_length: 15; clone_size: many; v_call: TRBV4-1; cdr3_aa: CASSQARASGNTIYF
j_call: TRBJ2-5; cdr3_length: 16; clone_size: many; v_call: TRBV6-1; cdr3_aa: CASTPLGLAGPETQYF
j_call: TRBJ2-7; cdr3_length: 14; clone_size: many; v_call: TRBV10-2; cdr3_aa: CASSAWGETYEQYF
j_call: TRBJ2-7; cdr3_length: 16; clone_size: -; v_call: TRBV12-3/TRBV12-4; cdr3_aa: CASSLSSGTLDYEQYF
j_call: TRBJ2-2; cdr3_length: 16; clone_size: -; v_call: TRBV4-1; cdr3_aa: CASSQLGRTNTGELFF
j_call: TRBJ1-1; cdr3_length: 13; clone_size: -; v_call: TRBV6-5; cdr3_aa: CASSYGFLDEAFF
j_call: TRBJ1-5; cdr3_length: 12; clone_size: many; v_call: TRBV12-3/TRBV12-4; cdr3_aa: CASRSDGSPQHF
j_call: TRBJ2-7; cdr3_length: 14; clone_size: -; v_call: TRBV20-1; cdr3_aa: CSARAFGRSYEQYF
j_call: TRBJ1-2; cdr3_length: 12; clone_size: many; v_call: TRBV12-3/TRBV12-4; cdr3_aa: CASSLNGDGYTF